The TCR beta chain described here comes from a study of T cells in Graves' hyperthyroidism and ophthalmopathy. Study-wide points: Researchers found most expanded thyroid clonotypes above 0.001 in blood as well.

Regions amplified from RNA transcripts were the TCR beta CDR3 regions. The HTBI primer set drove a first-round RT-PCR of the TCR CDR3. Using its own MiXCR run on the multiplex PCR reads, TCRdb lists one record per CDR3 protein. The data contain around 250,000 distinct CDR3 sequences, roughly 15% of them singletons. The CDR3 length is 14 residues. Per the germline V gene, CDR1 is SGHRS and CDR2 is YFSETQ. Trimming left V 2 bases short and J 1 base short, with 9 bases between. Those with hyperthyroidism were 18 to 65 years old, newly diagnosed, and ill for under 2 months. This clonotype was observed at least ten times. The antigen is unknown.

The sequenced sample was blood. The sequence was obtained from a woman aged 40 to 50 with Graves' hyperthyroidism that later progressed to Graves' ophthalmopathy. The rearrangement uses TRBV5-1 and TRBJ1-1, with TRBD1 as a possible D gene (5 bases). CDR3 in DNA: TGCGCCAGCAGCTTCGGGACGGGGAACACTGAAGCTTTCTTT. Translating it yields CASSFGTGNTEAFF.